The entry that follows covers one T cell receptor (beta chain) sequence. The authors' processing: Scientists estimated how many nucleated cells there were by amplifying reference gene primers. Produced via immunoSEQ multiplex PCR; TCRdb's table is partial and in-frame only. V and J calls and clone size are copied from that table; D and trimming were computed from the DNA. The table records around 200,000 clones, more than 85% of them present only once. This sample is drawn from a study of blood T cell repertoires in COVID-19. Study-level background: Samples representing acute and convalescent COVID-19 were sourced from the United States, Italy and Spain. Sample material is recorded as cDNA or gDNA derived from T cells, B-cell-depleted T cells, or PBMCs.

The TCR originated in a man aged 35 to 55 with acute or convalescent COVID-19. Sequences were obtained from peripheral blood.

The CDR3 coding sequence is TGTGCCAGCAGCCGGGGACAGTTTACCGATGGGCAGTACTTC. It is translated as CASSRGQFTDGQYF. The V gene is TRBV7-6, the J gene TRBJ2-7, with TRBD1 identical over 7 bases. Trimming at V came to 5 bases and at J to 9 bases, leaving 13 bases not matched to a gene. The CDR3 runs 14 residues. The germline gives CDR1 SGHVS, CDR2 FNYEAQ.